The 12 T cell receptor beta chains below were found in one sample sequenced in a study of blood T cell repertoires in COVID-19. TCRdb's copy holds only in-frame clones and misses some; the assay was immunoSEQ multiplex PCR. This table has 250,000 to 300,000 clones, nearly 90% appearing once. The sequenced material came from PBMCs or T cells enriched from blood (not recorded which). These receptors were taken from a woman aged 60-70 years who had recovered from COVID-19.

The V gene is TRBV20-1, the J gene TRBJ1-2; D remains ambiguous. The germline V and J ends were trimmed by 3 bases and 7 bases, with 18 bases remaining between them. The CDR3 loop spans 14 amino acids. Germline V gene lookup returns CDR1 DFQATT and CDR2 SNEGSKA (reference sequence). The CDR3 DNA sequence: TGCAGTGCTAGTCAGTCGGGGAGCGGTTTTGGCTACACCTTC. The encoded protein is CSASQSGSGFGYTF.

The chain combines TRBV27 with TRBJ2-7; 8 positions agree with TRBD2. With 8 bases clipped from V and 2 bases from J, the junction kept 11 bases outside the gene matches. The CDR3 loop spans 15 amino acids. The V gene's germline CDR1 is MNHEY and CDR2 SMNVEV (reference sequence). Here the CDR3 reads CASGTPGGAPYEQYF. The CDR3, as DNA: TGTGCCAGCGGAACGCCCGGGGGGGCACCCTACGAGCAGTACTTC.

The genes are TRBV14 and TRBJ2-5; TRBD1 matches at 7 bases. The V segment lost 4 bases and the J segment 6 bases; nucleotides outside the gene matches: 5. CDR1 is SGHDN, CDR2 FVKESK, per germline. This CDR3 has 13 amino acids. CDR3 sequence: CASSPGTVQTQYF. The CDR3, as DNA: TGTGCCAGCAGCCCCGGGACAGTCCAGACCCAGTACTTC.

This clone was found a few times. This chain uses TRBV7-9 with TRBJ2-7; a weak D match, TRBD2 (5 bases). V lost 6 bases and J 5 bases, leaving 11 bases between the germline ends. The CDR3 spans 12 residues. CDR1 is SEHNR and CDR2 is FQNEAQ in the germline V gene (reference sequence). In nucleotides, the CDR3 is TGTGCCAGCAGTTGGGGAGTAGACGAGCAGTACTTC. Protein: CASSWGVDEQYF.

V is TRBV5-1 and J is TRBJ2-3; 9 nucleotides agree with TRBD1. The CDR3 covers 15 residues. V dropped 3 bases and J dropped 3; count of bases not matched to a gene: 5. CDR1 and CDR2 (germline): SGHRS, YFSETQ. The CDR3 sequence: CASSSDRGWTDTQYF. DNA for the CDR3: TGCGCCAGCAGCTCGGACAGGGGTTGGACAGATACGCAGTATTTT.

The V call is TRBV7-9, the J call TRBJ2-5; D not certain. Germline assignment: CDR1 SEHNR and CDR2 FQNEAQ (reference sequence). V was shortened by 5 bases and J by 1 base, with 11 bases between the two germline ends. The CDR3 is 14 residues long. DNA of the CDR3: TGTGCCAGCAGCCGAGATAGCCTCCAAGAGACCCAGTACTTC. The encoded protein is CASSRDSLQETQYF.

The chain has TRBV7-8 and TRBJ1-3; 8 nucleotides align to TRBD1. Germline lookup yields CDR1 SGHVS and CDR2 FQNEAQ. The CDR3 runs to 14 residues. The V and J ends lost 4 bases and 1 base, in that order; junction bases with no gene match: 0. The DNA of the CDR3 is TGTGCCAGCAGCTACAGGGGGTCTGGAAACACCATATATTTT. This encodes CASSYRGSGNTIYF.

J is TRBJ1-4 and V is TRBV5-1; D might be TRBD1 (5 bases). The CDR3 loop spans 15 amino acids. CDR1 and CDR2 (germline): SGHRS, YFSETQ. Deletions cut 4 bases from V and 5 bases from J, with 15 bases between. CDR3 amino acids: CASSARQSMNEKLFF. The CDR3 coding sequence is TGCGCCAGCAGCGCGCGACAGTCCATGAATGAAAAACTGTTTTTT.

The rearrangement joins TRBV28 to TRBJ1-5, with 8 bases aligning to TRBD1. The V gene end was trimmed by 2 bases and the J gene end by 4 bases; junction bases not matched to a gene: 16. The CDR3 is made up of 19 amino acids. Germline assignment: CDR1 MDHEN and CDR2 SYDVKM. This CDR3 reads CASSLGGRQGSFRNQPQHF. The DNA for the CDR3 is TGTGCCAGCAGTTTAGGGGGAAGACAGGGGAGTTTTCGGAATCAGCCCCAGCATTTT.

DNA of the CDR3: TGTGCCAGCAGCCAAGTGGCTAGAGGCTACACCTTC. Translating gives CASSQVARGYTF. The chain links TRBV3-1 (or the pseudogene TRBV3-2) to TRBJ1-2; no clear D. The CDR3 runs 12 residues. From germline, CDR1 is LGHDT and CDR2 YNNKEL (reference sequence). The ends were cut back, 1 base at V and 8 bases at J, with 8 bases in the middle.

The V gene is TRBV12-5, the J gene TRBJ1-2; 8 bases map to TRBD1. CDR1 LGHNT and CDR2 FRNRAP come from the germline V gene. This CDR3 has 14 residues. V dropped 4 bases and J dropped 3; count of bases not matched to a gene: 4. The DNA for the CDR3 is TGTGCTAGTGGTTCGGACAGGGCCGACTATGGCTACACCTTC. Protein product: CASGSDRADYGYTF.

The V and J genes are TRBV21-1 and TRBJ2-4; the table gives TRBD1 as D, unverified against the DNA. TRBV21-1 is given as a pseudogene. CDR3 length: 16 residues. DNA of the CDR3: TGTGCCAGCAGCACGACCAATCCAGGGACCAAAAACATTCAGTACTTC. It specifies CASSTTNPGTKNIQYF.